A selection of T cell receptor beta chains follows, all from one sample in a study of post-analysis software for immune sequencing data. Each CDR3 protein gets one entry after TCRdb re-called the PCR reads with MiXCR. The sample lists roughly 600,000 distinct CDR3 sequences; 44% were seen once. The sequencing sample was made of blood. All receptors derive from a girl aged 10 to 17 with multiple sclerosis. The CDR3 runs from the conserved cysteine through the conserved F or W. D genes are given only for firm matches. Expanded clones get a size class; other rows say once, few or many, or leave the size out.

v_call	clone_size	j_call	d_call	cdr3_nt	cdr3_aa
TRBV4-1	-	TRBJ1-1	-	TGCGCCAGCAGCCAACCTTTGGGGACGAACACTGAAGCTTTCTTT	CASSQPLGTNTEAFF
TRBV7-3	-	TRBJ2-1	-	TGTGCCAGTAGCTTATGGACAGCTTCGAGCTCCTACAATGAGCAGTTCTTC	CASSLWTASSSYNEQFF
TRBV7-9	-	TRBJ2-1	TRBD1	TGTGCCAGCAGCTTAGCCGGGACAGGCTTTTACAATGAGCAGTTCTTC	CASSLAGTGFYNEQFF
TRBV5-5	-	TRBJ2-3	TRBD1	TGTGCCAGCAGCCCGGACAGGGGTTGGGGCGCAGATACGCAGTATTTT	CASSPDRGWGADTQYF
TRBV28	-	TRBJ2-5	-	TGTGCCAGTAGTTTCGCGGGGTGGGAGACCCAGTACTTC	CASSFAGWETQYF
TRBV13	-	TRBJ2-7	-	TGTGCCAGCAGCTTAGTTGCAGGGTCGAGCGAGCAGTACTTC	CASSLVAGSSEQYF
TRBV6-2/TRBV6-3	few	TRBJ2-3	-	TGTGCCAGCAGCCCCAGTGAGACAGATACGCAGTATTTT	CASSPSETDTQYF
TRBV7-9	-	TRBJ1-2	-	TGTGCCAGCAGCTTAACCCTCGGACGTTTAGCCCCTAACTATGACTACACCTTC	CASSLTLGRLAPNYDYTF
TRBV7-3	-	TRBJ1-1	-	TGTGCCAGCAGCTTAACCGGGGGCAGACTCAACACTGAAGCTTTCTTT	CASSLTGGRLNTEAFF
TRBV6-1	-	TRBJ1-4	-	TGTGCCAGCAGTGTAGGAGGGACTAATGAAAAACTGTTTTTT	CASSVGGTNEKLFF
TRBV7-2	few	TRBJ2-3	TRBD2	TGTGCCAGCAGCTCCCGACTAGCGGGCACAGATACGCAGTATTTT	CASSSRLAGTDTQYF
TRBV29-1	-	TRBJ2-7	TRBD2	TGCAGCGCTCGACTGTCGGGACCGGGGGGCGAGCAGTACTTC	CSARLSGPGGEQYF
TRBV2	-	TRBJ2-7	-	TGTGCCACCTCCGTTATCGGGAGTAATTACGAGCAGTACTTC	CATSVIGSNYEQYF
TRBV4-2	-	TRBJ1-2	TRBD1	TGTGCCAGCAGCCAAGACCCGCAGGGGGCTCACTATGGCTACACCTTC	CASSQDPQGAHYGYTF
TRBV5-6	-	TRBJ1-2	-	TGTGCCAGCCGGCGAGAGGCCTATGGCTACACCTTC	CASRREAYGYTF
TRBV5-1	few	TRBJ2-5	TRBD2	TGCGCCAGCAGCTTGAATCGACTAGCCCAAGAGACCCAGTACTTC	CASSLNRLAQETQYF
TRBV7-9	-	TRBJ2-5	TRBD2	TGTGCCAGCAGCTTAGAAGGTGGACTAGCGTACTTC	CASSLEGGLAYF
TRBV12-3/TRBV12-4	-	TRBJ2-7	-	TGTGCCAGCAGTAGTGGACACGTTGGCGAGCAGTACTTC	CASSSGHVGEQYF
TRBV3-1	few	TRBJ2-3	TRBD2	TGTGCCAGCAGCCCCCATCATAGCGGGAGGGCCGATACGCAGTATTTT	CASSPHHSGRADTQYF
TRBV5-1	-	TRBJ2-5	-	TGCGCCAGCAGCTTGGGTGCGGGAATCCAAGAGACCCAGTACTTC	CASSLGAGIQETQYF
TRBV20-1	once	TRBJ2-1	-	TGCAGTGCCAGCCCGGGGGGCATCTATGGGCAGTTCTTC	CSASPGGIYGQFF
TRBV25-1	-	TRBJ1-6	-	TGTGCCAGCACCCAGGGAGATTCGTCACCCCTCCACTTT	CASTQGDSSPLHF
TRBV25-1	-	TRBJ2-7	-	TGTGCCAGCAGTGAAACTGGACATAGCTCCTACGAGCAGTACTTC	CASSETGHSSYEQYF
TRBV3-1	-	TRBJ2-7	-	TGTGCCAGCAGCCCACGCCCCGGCGAGCAGTACTTC	CASSPRPGEQYF
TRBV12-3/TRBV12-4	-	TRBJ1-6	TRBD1	TGTGCCAGCAGTCCTTCGACAGGGGAGGTCCTCCACTTT	CASSPSTGEVLHF
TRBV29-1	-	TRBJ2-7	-	TGCAGCGTTGAAACCGGATACTACGAGCAGTACTTC	CSVETGYYEQYF
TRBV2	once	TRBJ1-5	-	TGTGCCAGCAGTGAAACGTCGAATCAGCCCCAGCATTTT	CASSETSNQPQHF
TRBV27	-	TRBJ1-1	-	TGTGCCAGCAGGTGGCAGGGAGGGACTGAAGCTTTCTTT	CASRWQGGTEAFF
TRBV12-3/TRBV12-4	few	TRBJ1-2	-	TGTGCCAGCTCCTACGAGGGGCACGGCTACACCTTC	CASSYEGHGYTF
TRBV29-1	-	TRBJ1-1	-	TGCAGCGTGGCCTCGGACACCGGGGTTGGGACCACTGAAGCTTTCTTT	CSVASDTGVGTTEAFF
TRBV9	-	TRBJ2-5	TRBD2	TGTGCCAGCAGCGTAGGAGTCGTCGGGGTAGCGGGCGGGGAGACCCAGTACTTC	CASSVGVVGVAGGETQYF
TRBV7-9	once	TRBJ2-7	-	TGTGCCAGCAGCTTAGGCTCAGGCCCGGACGAGCAGTACTTC	CASSLGSGPDEQYF
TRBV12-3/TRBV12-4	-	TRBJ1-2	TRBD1	TGTGCCAGCACCGGGGACAGGAACTATGGCTACACCTTC	CASTGDRNYGYTF
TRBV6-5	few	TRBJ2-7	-	TGTGCCAGCTGGACACCCCTCTCCTACGAGCAGTACTTC	CASWTPLSYEQYF
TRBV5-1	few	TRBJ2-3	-	TGCGCCAGCAGCTTGAGGACCTCCGATACGCAGTATTTT	CASSLRTSDTQYF
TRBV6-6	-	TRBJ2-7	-	TGTGCCAGCAGGTCTCCGTCCGCAGGGAGCTCCTACGAGCAGTACTTC	CASRSPSAGSSYEQYF
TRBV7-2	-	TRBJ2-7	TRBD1	TGTGCCAGCAGCTTAATACAGGGGTACGTGTACGAGCAGTACTTC	CASSLIQGYVYEQYF
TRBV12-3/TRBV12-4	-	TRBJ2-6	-	TGTGCCAGCAGTTTACCAGCTGGGGCCAACGTCCTGACTTTC	CASSLPAGANVLTF
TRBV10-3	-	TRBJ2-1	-	TGTGCCATCAGTGACCCCCTTAGGGGGGGGGCTTTGCATGAGCAGTTCTTC	CAISDPLRGGALHEQFF
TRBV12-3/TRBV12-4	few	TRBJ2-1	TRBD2	TGTGCCAGCACCCAATTAGCGGGAAACCATGAGCAGTTCTTC	CASTQLAGNHEQFF
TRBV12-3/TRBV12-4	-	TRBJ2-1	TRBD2	TGTGCCAGCAGTTTTAGCAGGGAGGGCGATGAGCAGTTCTTC	CASSFSREGDEQFF
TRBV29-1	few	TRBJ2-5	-	TGCAGCGTTGCCGAAGTCCCGGGACGTTTACAAGAGACCCAGTACTTC	CSVAEVPGRLQETQYF
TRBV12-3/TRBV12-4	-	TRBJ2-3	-	TGTGCCAGCAGTTTACTCAGGATGGGCGATACGCAGTATTTT	CASSLLRMGDTQYF
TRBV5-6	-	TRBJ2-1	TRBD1	TGTGCCAGCAGCCGGCGGACAGGGGGAGTCAATGAGCAGTTCTTC	CASSRRTGGVNEQFF
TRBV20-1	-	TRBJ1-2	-	TGCAGTGCTAGACCCGGGCAGGAACCCCGGGGAGGCTACACCTTC	CSARPGQEPRGGYTF
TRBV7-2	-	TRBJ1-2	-	TGTGCCAGCAGCTTAGGAATTACCTATGGCTACACCTTC	CASSLGITYGYTF
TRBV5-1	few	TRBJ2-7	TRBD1	TGCGCCAGCAGCGGACCGACAGGGCTCCAGAACGAGCAGTACTTC	CASSGPTGLQNEQYF
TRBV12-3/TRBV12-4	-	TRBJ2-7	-	TGTGCCAGCAGTTCCCCAGGGCCTCGGGACGAGCAGTACTTC	CASSSPGPRDEQYF